A single sample is the source of the 14 T cell receptor beta chains below, sequenced in a study of tumor and adjacent non-tumor tissue in lung cancer (dated by TCRdb to 2016 to 2019). Libraries were built with multiplex PCR. Data came from an Illumina HiSeq 2500. TCRbeta libraries were built by three rounds of nested PCR using primers (Table S4), following protocols modified from ARM-PCR. TCRdb handled the public reads itself, with Q25 trimming in fastp and clone calling in MiXCR, and kept productive beta chains. Each CDR3 protein appears once, grouped with its most common genes and DNA. Across this sample there are about 76,000 distinct CDR3 sequences, with around 70% seen only once. The top ten constitute around an eighth of the sample. RNA was extracted from bulk unsorted tissue and checked for quality with a NanoDrop ND-1000 and an Agilent 2100. Sequenced: lung tumor tissue. The receptors here all came from a woman between 65 and 79 years old with non-small cell lung cancer.

As concerns this clonotype: The final CDR3 position lacks the conserved phenylalanine or tryptophan, pointing to a likely read error. This chain joins TRBV5-1 and TRBJ1-4; D not resolved. CDR1 is SGHRS, CDR2 YFSETQ, per germline. There are 15 residues in the CDR3. The ends were cut back, 6 bases at V and 0 bases at J, with 12 bases in the middle. The CDR3 DNA reads as TGCGCCAGCACCCGTGGGGATGCAACTAATGAAAAACTGTTTTTA. This sequence encodes CASTRGDATNEKLFL.

Turning to this clonotype: A single base separates this from a much larger clone, so it may be a read error. The gene calls are TRBV5-6 and TRBJ1-1, with D perhaps matching TRBD1 (5 bases). The germline V and J ends were trimmed by 0 bases and 0 bases, with 9 bases remaining between them. This CDR3 has 15 amino acids. Germline CDR1 is SGHDT and CDR2 is YYEEEE. The CDR3 is CASSLGTKLNTEAFF. In nucleotides, the CDR3 is TGTGCCAGCAGCTTGGGGACAAAGTTGAACACTGAAGCTTTCTTT.

Concerning this clonotype itself: Its ends do not fully match the called genes, so a read error is possible. The V call is TRBV12-3 or TRBV12-4, the J call TRBJ1-4; D is perhaps TRBD1 (5 bases). This CDR3 comprises 14 residues. In DNA, the CDR3 is TGTCCCAGCAGTTGGACATCGGCTAATGAAAAACTATTTTTT. It specifies CPSSWTSANEKLFF.

Concerning this clonotype itself: This may be a read error: a much more frequent sequence differs by one nucleotide. This CDR3 is CAISSMDRGQPQHF. CDR3 sequence (DNA): TGTGCCATCAGCTCTATGGACAGGGGACAGCCCCAGCATTTT. The gene calls are TRBV7-9 and TRBJ1-5; the match to TRBD1 covers 9 bases. The CDR3 is 14 residues long. Germline lookup yields CDR1 SEHNR and CDR2 FQNEAQ (reference sequence).

In this sample, this clonotype turned up many times. J is TRBJ1-4 and V is TRBV20-1; tentatively, D is TRBD1 (5 bases). The V end lost 0 bases, the J end lost 7 bases, and 9 bases lay between the germline ends. This CDR3 spans 13 amino acids. Germline CDR1 and CDR2: DFQATT and SNEGSKA (reference sequence). CDR3 loop: CSARDPGGEKLFF. The CDR3 nucleotides are TGCAGTGCTAGAGATCCGGGGGGTGAAAAACTGTTTTTT.

As regards this clonotype: This CDR3 fails to terminate in the conserved phenylalanine or tryptophan, so it likely reflects a read error. The chain has TRBV6-1 and TRBJ2-7; TRBD1 might be the D (5 bases). This CDR3 spans 16 amino acids. Per the germline V gene, CDR1 is MNHNS and CDR2 is SASEGT. V was clipped by 4 bases and J by 0 bases, with 16 bases between them. The CDR3 sequence is CASSGGASDSSYEQYL. The DNA for the CDR3 is TGTGCCAGCAGTGGGGGTGCTAGTGACAGCTCCTACGAGCAGTACTTA.

This clonotype was recorded a few times. A much larger clone differs from this one at a single base, so this may be a read error. The rearrangement joins TRBV28 to TRBJ2-5, with 9 positions matching TRBD1. V dropped 5 bases and J dropped 2; count of bases not matched to a gene: 12. The CDR3 is made up of 17 amino acids. Germline V lookup: CDR1 MDHEN, CDR2 SYDVKM. Written as DNA, the CDR3 is TGTGCCAGCAGTACCAGACAGGGGGTGAGGCGACAAGAGACCCAGTACTTC. Its translation is CASSTRQGVRRQETQYF. The variable domain in full, completed from reference TRBV28 and TRBJ2-5, reads DVKVTQSSRYLVKRTGEKVFLECVQDMDHENMFWYRQDPGLGLRLIYFSYDVKMKEKGDIPEGYSVSREKKERFSLILESASTNQTSMYLCASSTRQGVRRQETQYFGPGTRLLVL.

This chain joins TRBV6-6 and TRBJ1-5; 8 bases are shared with TRBD1. Germline CDR1 is MNHNY and CDR2 is SVGAGI (reference sequence). The CDR3 is 17 residues long. Trimming removed 7 bases from V and 2 bases from J; junction bases left unmatched: 13. The DNA of the CDR3 is TGTGCCAGCACAAGTAGCAGGGGGCGTTTGGGCAATCAGCCCCAGCATTTT. This translates into CASTSSRGRLGNQPQHF.

This clonotype has only a few counts. Because it lacks the conserved phenylalanine or tryptophan at the end, this CDR3 is likely a read error. This chain links TRBV6-5 with TRBJ1-1, with a tentative D call TRBD1 (6 bases). V gave up 5 bases and J gave up 4 bases, with 14 bases separating them. The CDR3 totals 14 residues. The germline CDR1 and CDR2 sequences are MNHEY and SVGAGI. In nucleotides, the CDR3 is TGTGCCAGCAGTCACAGGGTGTCGGGCACTGAAGCTTTCCTT. Amino acids: CASSHRVSGTEAFL.

About this clonotype itself: One junction end does not reproduce the germline sequence, and a read error may be involved. The gene calls are TRBV6-6 and TRBJ2-3; 8 nucleotides agree with TRBD2. Germline assignment: CDR1 MNHNY and CDR2 SVGAGI (reference sequence). CDR3 size: 16 residues. The CDR3 nucleotides read TGTGCCAGCAGCCATAGACTAGCGACTAGCACAGATACACAGTATTTT. Translation: CASSHRLATSTDTQYF.

As to this clonotype: The conserved phenylalanine or tryptophan is not found at the CDR3 terminus, so this likely reflects a read error. The chain combines TRBV5-4 with TRBJ2-7; 7 bases agree with TRBD2. CDR1 is SGHNT, CDR2 YYREEE, per germline (reference sequence). V gave up 5 bases and J gave up 0 bases; unmatched junction bases: 5. CDR3 length: 14 amino acids. The CDR3 protein is CASSLGGSSYEQYL. The CDR3 bases are TGTGCCAGCAGTCTCGGCGGGAGCTCCTACGAGCAGTACCTC.

This clonotype was seen a few times. A much bigger clone sits one base away, suggesting this may be a read error. The V call is TRBV5-1, the J call TRBJ2-5; 7 bases fit TRBD2. This CDR3 is built from 15 residues. Looked up from germline, CDR1 is SGHRS and CDR2 is YFSETQ. The CDR3, as DNA: TGCGTCAGCAGCAACGGACTAGTGGACCAAGAGACCCGGTACTTC. Protein product: CVSSNGLVDQETRYF.

This chain uses TRBV4-1 with TRBJ2-7, with a possible D match to TRBD1 (6 bases). The germline V and J ends were trimmed by 1 base and 3 bases, with 10 bases remaining between them. The CDR3 totals 14 residues. CDR1 MGHRA and CDR2 YSYEKL come from the germline V gene. The CDR3 loop reads CASSQGDKFYEQYF. The CDR3 nucleotides read TGCGCCAGCAGCCAAGGGGACAAGTTCTACGAGCAGTACTTC.

This sequence joins TRBV12-3 or TRBV12-4 and TRBJ1-1; tentative D call: TRBD1 (6 bases). Trimming cost V 9 bases and J 8 bases, with 19 bases left between them. This CDR3 comprises 13 residues. The CDR3 DNA sequence: TGTGCCAGGAGGAACCGGGGGCCTGGGGAAGCTTTCTTT. Translated: CARRNRGPGEAFF.